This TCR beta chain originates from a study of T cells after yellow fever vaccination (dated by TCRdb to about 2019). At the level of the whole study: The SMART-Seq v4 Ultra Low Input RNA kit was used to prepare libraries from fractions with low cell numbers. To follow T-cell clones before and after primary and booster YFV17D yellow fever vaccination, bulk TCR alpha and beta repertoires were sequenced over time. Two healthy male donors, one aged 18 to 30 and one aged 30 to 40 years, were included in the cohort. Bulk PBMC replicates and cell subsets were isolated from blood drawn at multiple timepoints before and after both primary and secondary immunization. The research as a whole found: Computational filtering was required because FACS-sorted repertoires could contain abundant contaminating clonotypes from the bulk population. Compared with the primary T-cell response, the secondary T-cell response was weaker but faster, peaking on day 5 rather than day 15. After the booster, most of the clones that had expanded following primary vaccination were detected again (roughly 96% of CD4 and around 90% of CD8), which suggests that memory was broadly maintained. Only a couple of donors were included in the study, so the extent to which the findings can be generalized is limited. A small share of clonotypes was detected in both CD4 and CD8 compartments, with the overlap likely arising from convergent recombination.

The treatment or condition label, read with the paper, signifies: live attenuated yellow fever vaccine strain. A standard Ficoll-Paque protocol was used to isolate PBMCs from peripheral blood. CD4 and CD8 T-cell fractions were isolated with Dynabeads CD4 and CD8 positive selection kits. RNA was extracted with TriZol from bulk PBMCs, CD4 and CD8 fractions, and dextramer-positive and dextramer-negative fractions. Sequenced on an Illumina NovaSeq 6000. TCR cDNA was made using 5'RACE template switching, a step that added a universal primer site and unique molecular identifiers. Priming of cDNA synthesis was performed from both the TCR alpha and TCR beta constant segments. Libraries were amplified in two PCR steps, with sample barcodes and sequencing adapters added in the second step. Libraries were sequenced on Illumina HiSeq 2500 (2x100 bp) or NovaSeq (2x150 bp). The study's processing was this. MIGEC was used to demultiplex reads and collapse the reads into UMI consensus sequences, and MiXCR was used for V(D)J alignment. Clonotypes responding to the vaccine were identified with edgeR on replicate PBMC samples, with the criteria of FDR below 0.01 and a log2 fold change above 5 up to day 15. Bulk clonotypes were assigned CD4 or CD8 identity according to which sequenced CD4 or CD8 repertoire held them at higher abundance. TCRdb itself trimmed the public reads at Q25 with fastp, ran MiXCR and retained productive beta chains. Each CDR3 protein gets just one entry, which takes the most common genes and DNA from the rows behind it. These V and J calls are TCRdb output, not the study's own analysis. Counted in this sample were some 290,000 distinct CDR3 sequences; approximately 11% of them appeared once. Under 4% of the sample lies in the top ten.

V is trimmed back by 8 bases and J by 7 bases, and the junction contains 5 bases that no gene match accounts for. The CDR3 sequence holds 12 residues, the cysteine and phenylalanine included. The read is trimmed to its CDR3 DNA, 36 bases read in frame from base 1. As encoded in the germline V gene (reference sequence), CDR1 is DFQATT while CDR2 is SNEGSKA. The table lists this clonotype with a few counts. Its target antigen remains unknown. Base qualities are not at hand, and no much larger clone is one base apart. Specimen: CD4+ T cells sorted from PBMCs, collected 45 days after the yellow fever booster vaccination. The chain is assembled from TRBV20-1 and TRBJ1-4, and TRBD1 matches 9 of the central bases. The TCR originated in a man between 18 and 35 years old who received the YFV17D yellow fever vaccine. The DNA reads TGCAGTCTCCGGGACAGGGTTGAAAAACTGTTTTTT. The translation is CSLRDRVEKLFF.